This T cell receptor (beta chain) was profiled in a study of T cells after posttransplantation cyclophosphamide. Study-level results: TRB overlap between skin or GI tissue T cells and blood was limited. Donor-recipient repertoire similarity was low at 1-2 months, rising over year one. TRB clonality was highly associated with recipient CMV seropositivity and reactivation.

This CDR3 region has 13 residues. Between the trimmed V and J ends, which lost 0 bases and 4 bases, there was a span of 7 bases. The germline gives CDR1 SGHRS, CDR2 YFSETQ. Produced via immunoSEQ multiplex PCR; TCRdb's table is partial and in-frame only. Here the sample spans some 13,000 clones, 76% being singletons. A few counts support this clone. As yet, its antigen is unknown. Sequencing input: memory CD4+ T cells sorted from PBMCs. The sequence was obtained from a man aged 50 to 60. The V gene is TRBV5-1, the J gene TRBJ2-5; D not certain. In DNA, the CDR3 is TGCGCCAGCAGCTTGGGTCCCGGAGAGACCCAGTACTTC. It yields the protein CASSLGPGETQYF.